Following are 10 T cell receptor beta chains from one sample sequenced in a study of identical twins. One entry per CDR3 protein, called by TCRdb with MiXCR from the 5' RACE reads. The profile shows about 700,000 distinct CDR3 sequences, over 5% of them singletons. Sequenced: naive T cells sorted from blood. Receptors were obtained from a man aged 18 to 29 in good health.

This clonotype was detected only a few times. This rearrangement joins TRBV27 to TRBJ1-1; 7 bases are a match to TRBD1. Germline loops: CDR1 MNHEY, CDR2 SMNVEV (reference sequence). The V and J ends lost 4 bases and 3 bases, in that order; junction bases with no gene match: 11. This CDR3 region has 16 residues. CDR3 residues: CASSSTGSTGYTEAFF. The CDR3 nucleotides read TGTGCCAGCAGTTCGACAGGGAGTACAGGGTACACTGAAGCTTTCTTT.

This clonotype has only a few counts. This could be a read error, since a much larger clone is one nucleotide away. The V call is TRBV7-2, the J call TRBJ2-2; a weak D match, TRBD2 (6 bases). Germline V gene sequence: CDR1 SGHTA, CDR2 FQGNSA. The CDR3 runs 15 residues. CDR3 nucleotide sequence: TGTCCCAGCAGCTTCGGCGGGACGAACACCGGGGAGCTGTTTTTT. Translating gives CPSSFGGTNTGELFF. Full variable domain (missing parts from reference TRBV7-2 and TRBJ2-2): GAGVSQSPSNKVTEKGKDVELRCDPISGHTALYWYRQSLGQGLEFLIYFQGNSAPDKSGLPSDRFSAERTGGSVSTLTIQRTQQEDSAVYLCPSSFGGTNTGELFFGEGSRLTVL.

This clonotype has a count of ten or more. V gene TRBV5-6 combines with J gene TRBJ2-7, with D unclear. The CDR3 length is 15 residues. Trimming took off 0 bases at V and 6 bases at J, with 16 bases between the two ends. Germline assignment: CDR1 SGHDT and CDR2 YYEEEE. The CDR3, as DNA: TGTGCCAGCAGCTTGGAGTACGGATCCCTTTTCGAGCAGTACGTC. It translates to CASSLEYGSLFEQYV.

This clonotype has a count of ten or more. The chain has TRBV7-6 and TRBJ2-1; D remains ambiguous. V gave up 5 bases and J gave up 4 bases, with 15 bases separating them. Germline CDR1 is SGHVS and CDR2 is FNYEAQ. This CDR3 has 15 residues. CDR3 protein: CASSPLVQSYNEQFF. The CDR3 region has the DNA TGTGCCAGCAGCCCCCTTGTGCAGTCTTACAATGAGCAGTTCTTC. Looking up the rest from reference TRBV7-6 and TRBJ2-1 gives the full variable domain: GAGVSQSPRYKVTKRGQDVALRCDPISGHVSLYWYRQALGQGPEFLTYFNYEAQQDKSGLPNDRFSAERPEGSISTLTIQRTEQRDSAMYRCASSPLVQSYNEQFFGPGTRLTVL.

This clonotype showed up many times. The V call is TRBV12-3 or TRBV12-4, the J call TRBJ1-6; 7 nucleotides line up with TRBD1. V gave up 5 bases and J gave up 7 bases; unmatched junction bases: 5. The CDR3 length is 14 residues. The CDR3 sequence: CASSLTGENSPLHF. CDR3 bases: TGTGCCAGCAGTCTTACAGGGGAAAATTCACCCCTCCACTTT.

This clonotype was counted at least ten times. The chain employs TRBV5-4 and TRBJ1-2; no reliable D call. CDR3 size: 15 residues. Trimming left V 0 bases short and J 0 bases short, with 9 bases between. Germline CDR1 SGHNT, CDR2 YYREEE (reference sequence). The CDR3 sequence: CASSLGADANYGYTF. In DNA form, the CDR3 reads TGTGCCAGCAGCTTGGGGGCGGATGCTAACTATGGCTACACCTTC. Drawing the rest from reference TRBV5-4 and TRBJ1-2, the complete variable domain is ETGVTQSPTHLIKTRGQQVTLRCSSQSGHNTVSWYQQALGQGPQFIFQYYREEENGRGNFPPRFSGLQFPNYSSELNVNALELDDSALYLCASSLGADANYGYTFGSGTRLTVV.

This clonotype has ten or more counts. This sequence joins TRBV12-3 or TRBV12-4 and TRBJ2-1, with D unclear. The CDR3 is 12 amino acids. Trimming pared 3 bases from V and 5 bases from J, leaving 5 bases between. The CDR3 region is CASSFNHNEQFF. The CDR3 coding sequence is TGTGCCAGCAGTTTTAACCACAATGAGCAGTTCTTC.

The table lists this clonotype with a few counts. The chain couples TRBV20-1 to TRBJ2-1; tentatively, D is TRBD1 (5 bases). Looked up from germline, CDR1 is DFQATT and CDR2 is SNEGSKA (reference sequence). The CDR3 has 12 residues. V dropped 4 bases and J dropped 4 bases, with 8 bases sitting between them. The CDR3 here is CSATDSYNEQFF. For the CDR3, the DNA is TGCAGTGCTACTGACAGTTACAATGAGCAGTTCTTC.

This chain connects TRBV6-6 to TRBJ2-5; D is undetermined. CDR1 is MNHNY and CDR2 is SVGAGI in the germline V gene (reference sequence). This CDR3 is built from 11 residues. V lost 7 bases, J lost 9 bases, and 12 bases lay in between. The CDR3 region is CASTKSGPQYF. The CDR3 nucleotides read TGTGCCAGCACAAAGTCTGGTCCCCAGTACTTC.

This clonotype was observed at least ten times. The V call is TRBV15, the J call TRBJ2-1; tentatively, D is TRBD1 or TRBD2 (5 bases each). Per the germline V gene, CDR1 is LNHNV and CDR2 is YYDKDF (reference sequence). V shed 0 bases and J shed 0 bases, with 12 bases lying between them. CDR3 length: 17 amino acids. CDR3 nucleotide sequence: TGTGCCACCAGCAGAGAGGGGGTCCGGAGCTCCTACAATGAGCAGTTCTTC. Its protein product is CATSREGVRSSYNEQFF.